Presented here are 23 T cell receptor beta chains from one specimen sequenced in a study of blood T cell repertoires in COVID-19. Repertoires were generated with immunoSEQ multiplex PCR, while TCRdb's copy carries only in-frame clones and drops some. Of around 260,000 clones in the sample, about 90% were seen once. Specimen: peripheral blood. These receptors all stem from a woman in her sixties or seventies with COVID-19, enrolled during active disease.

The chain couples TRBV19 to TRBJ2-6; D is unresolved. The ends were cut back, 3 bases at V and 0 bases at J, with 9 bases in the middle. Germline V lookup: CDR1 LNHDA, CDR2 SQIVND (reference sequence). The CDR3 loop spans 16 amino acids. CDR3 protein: CASSIRRHSGANVLTF. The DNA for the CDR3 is TGTGCCAGTAGTATCCGGCGGCACTCTGGGGCCAACGTCCTGACTTTC.

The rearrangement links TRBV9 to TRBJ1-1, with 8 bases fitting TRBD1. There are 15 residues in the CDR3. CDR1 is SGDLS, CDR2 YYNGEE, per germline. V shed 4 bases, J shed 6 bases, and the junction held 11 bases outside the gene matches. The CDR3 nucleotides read TGTGCCAGCAGCCCCCGGACAGGGTGGGTCGCTGAAGCTTTCTTT. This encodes CASSPRTGWVAEAFF. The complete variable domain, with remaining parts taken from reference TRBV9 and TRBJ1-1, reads DSGVTQTPKHLITATGQRVTLRCSPRSGDLSVYWYQQSLDQGLQFLIQYYNGEERAKGNILERFSAQQFPDLHSELNLSSLELGDSALYFCASSPRTGWVAEAFFGQGTRLTVV.

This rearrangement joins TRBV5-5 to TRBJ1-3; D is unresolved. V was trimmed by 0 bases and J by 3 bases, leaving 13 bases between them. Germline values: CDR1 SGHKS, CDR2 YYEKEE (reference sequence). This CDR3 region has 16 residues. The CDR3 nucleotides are TGTGCCAGCAGCTTGGCCCCACAGCCCGATGGAAACACCATATATTTT. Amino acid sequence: CASSLAPQPDGNTIYF.

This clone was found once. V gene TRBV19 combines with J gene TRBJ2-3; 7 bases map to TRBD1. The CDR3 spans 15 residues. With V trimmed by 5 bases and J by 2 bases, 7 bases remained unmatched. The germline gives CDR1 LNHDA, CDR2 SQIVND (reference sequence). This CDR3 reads CASSHLTGSTDTQYF. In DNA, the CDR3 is TGTGCCAGTAGTCACTTGACAGGGTCCACAGATACGCAGTATTTT.

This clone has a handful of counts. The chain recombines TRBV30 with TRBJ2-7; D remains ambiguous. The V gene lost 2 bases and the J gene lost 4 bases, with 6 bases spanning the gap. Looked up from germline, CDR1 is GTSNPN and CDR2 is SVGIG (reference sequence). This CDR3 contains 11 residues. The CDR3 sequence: CAWSTIYEQYF. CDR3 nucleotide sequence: TGTGCCTGGAGTACTATATACGAGCAGTACTTC. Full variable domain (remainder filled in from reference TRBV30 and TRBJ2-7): SQTIHQWPATLVQPVGSPLSLECTVEGTSNPNLYWYRQAAGRGLQLLFYSVGIGQISSEVPQNLSASRPQDRQFILSSKKLLLSDSGFYLCAWSTIYEQYFGPGTRLTVT.

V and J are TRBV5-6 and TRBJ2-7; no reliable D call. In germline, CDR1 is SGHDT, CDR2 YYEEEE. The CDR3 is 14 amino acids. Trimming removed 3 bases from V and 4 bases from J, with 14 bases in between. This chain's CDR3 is CASSSPWSSYEQYF. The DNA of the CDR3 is TGTGCCAGCAGCTCCCCCTGGAGTTCGTACGAGCAGTACTTC.

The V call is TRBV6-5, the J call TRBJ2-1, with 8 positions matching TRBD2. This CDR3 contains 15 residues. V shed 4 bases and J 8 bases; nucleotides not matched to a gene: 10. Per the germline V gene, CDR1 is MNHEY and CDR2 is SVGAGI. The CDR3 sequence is CASSSRGGGLDEQFF. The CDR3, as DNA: TGTGCCAGCAGTTCCAGGGGCGGGGGGCTTGATGAGCAGTTCTTC.

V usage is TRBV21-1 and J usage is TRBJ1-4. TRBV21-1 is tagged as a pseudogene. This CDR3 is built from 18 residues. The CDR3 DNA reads TGTGCCAGCAGCATTACGCGGCCCGGAGGTACTACTAATGAAAAACTGTTTTTT. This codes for CASSITRPGGTTNEKLFF.

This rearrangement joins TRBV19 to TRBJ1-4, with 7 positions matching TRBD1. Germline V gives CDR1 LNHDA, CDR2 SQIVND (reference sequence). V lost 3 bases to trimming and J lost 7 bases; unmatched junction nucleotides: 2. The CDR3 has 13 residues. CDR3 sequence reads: CASSMGQPEKLFF. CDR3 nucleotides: TGTGCCAGTAGTATGGGACAGCCTGAAAAACTGTTTTTT.

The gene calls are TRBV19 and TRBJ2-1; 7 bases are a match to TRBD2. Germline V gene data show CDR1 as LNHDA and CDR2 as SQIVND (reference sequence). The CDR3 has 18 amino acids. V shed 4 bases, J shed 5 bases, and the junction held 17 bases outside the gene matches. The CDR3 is CASSNPRRGGLQNNEQFF. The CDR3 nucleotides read TGTGCCAGTAGTAACCCACGAAGGGGAGGGCTTCAAAACAATGAGCAGTTCTTC.

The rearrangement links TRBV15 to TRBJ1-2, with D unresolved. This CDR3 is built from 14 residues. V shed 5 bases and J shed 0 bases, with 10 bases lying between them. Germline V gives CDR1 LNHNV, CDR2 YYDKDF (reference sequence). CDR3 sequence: CATSSGSANYGYTF. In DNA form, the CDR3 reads TGTGCCACCAGCTCCGGGTCAGCTAACTATGGCTACACCTTC.

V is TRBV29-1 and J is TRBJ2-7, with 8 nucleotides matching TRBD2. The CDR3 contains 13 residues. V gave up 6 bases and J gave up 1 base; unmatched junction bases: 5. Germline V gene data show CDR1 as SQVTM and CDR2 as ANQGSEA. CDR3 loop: CSVLLAASYEQYF. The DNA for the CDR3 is TGCAGCGTCCTACTAGCGGCTTCCTACGAGCAGTACTTC.

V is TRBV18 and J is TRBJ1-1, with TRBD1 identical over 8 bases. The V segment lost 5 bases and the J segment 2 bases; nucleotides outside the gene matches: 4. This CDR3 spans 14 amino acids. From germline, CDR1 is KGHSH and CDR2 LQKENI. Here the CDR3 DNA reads TGTGCCAGCTCAGATCAGGGGGCCAACACTGAAGCTTTCTTT. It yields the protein CASSDQGANTEAFF.

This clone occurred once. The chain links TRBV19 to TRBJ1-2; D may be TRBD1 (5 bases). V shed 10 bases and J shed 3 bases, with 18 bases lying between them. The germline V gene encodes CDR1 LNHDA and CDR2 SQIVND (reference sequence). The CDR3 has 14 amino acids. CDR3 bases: TGTGCCACCCGGGAGGAGGGGCACTACTATGGCTACACCTTC. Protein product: CATREEGHYYGYTF. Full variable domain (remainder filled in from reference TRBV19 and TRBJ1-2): DGGITQSPKYLFRKEGQNVTLSCEQNLNHDAMYWYRQDPGQGLRLIYYSQIVNDFQKGDIAEGYSVSREKKESFPLTVTSAQKNPTAFYLCATREEGHYYGYTFGSGTRLTVV.

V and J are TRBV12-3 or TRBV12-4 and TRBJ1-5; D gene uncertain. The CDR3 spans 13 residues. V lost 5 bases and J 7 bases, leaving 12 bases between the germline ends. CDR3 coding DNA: TGTGCCAGCAGTAGCACAGCGGGACAGCCCCAGCATTTT. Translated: CASSSTAGQPQHF.

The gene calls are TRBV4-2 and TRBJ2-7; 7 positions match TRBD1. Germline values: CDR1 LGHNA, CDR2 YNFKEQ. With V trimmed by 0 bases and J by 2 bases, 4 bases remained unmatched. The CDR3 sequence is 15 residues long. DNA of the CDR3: TGTGCCAGCAGCCAAGATCGACAGGGTCCCTACGAGCAGTACTTC. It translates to CASSQDRQGPYEQYF.

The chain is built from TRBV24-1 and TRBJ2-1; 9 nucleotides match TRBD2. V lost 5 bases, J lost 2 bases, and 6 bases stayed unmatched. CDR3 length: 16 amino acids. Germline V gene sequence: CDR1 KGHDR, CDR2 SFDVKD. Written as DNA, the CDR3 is TGTGCCACCAGTGGGCTAGCGGGATCTGCCTACAATGAGCAGTTCTTC. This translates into CATSGLAGSAYNEQFF.

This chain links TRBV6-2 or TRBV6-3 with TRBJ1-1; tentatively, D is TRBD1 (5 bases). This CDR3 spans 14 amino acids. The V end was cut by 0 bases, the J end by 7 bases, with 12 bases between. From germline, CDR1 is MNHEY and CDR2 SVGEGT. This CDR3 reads CASSYSPGVVEAFF. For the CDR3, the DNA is TGTGCCAGCAGTTACTCCCCGGGGGTGGTTGAAGCTTTCTTT.

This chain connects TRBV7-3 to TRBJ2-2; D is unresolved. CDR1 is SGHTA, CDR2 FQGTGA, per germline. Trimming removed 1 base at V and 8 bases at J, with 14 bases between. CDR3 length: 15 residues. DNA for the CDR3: TGTGCCAGCAGCTTAATAGGTCACCCCGGGGGGGAGCTGTTTTTT. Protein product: CASSLIGHPGGELFF.

CDR3 coding DNA: TGTGCCAGTGGGACAGGGGGACACGAGCAGTACTTC. Its protein is CASGTGGHEQYF. The rearrangement links TRBV19 to TRBJ2-7; the match to TRBD1 covers 11 bases. Germline lookup yields CDR1 LNHDA and CDR2 SQIVND (reference sequence). The CDR3 has 12 residues. V lost 8 bases and J lost 5; bases outside the gene matches: 2.

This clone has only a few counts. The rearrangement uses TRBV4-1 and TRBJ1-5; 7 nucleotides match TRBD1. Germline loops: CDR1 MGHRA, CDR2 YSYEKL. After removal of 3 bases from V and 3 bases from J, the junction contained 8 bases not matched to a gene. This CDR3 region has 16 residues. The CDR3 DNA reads TGCGCCAGCAGCCATCGCAGACAGGGTGACAATCAGCCCCAGCATTTT. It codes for CASSHRRQGDNQPQHF.

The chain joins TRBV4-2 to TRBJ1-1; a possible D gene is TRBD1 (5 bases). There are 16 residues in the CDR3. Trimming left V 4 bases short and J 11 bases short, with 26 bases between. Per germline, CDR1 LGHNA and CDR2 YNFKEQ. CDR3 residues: CASSPVHQGSPASAFF. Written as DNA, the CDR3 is TGTGCCAGCAGCCCTGTCCATCAGGGATCCCCAGCCTCGGCTTTCTTT.

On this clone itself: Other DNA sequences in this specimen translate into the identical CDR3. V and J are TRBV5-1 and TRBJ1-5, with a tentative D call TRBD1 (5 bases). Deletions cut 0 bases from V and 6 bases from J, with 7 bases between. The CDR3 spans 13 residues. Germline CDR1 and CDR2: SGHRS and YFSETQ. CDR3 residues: CASSLEGVQPQHF. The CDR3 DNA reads TGCGCCAGCAGCTTGGAAGGGGTTCAGCCCCAGCATTTT.